These 9 T cell receptor beta chains were all obtained from the same sample, sequenced in a study of cytomegalovirus exposure and HLA in healthy donors. 60 Vbeta and 13 Jbeta primers were used in PCR. Assay used: immunoSEQ multiplex PCR; TCRdb lists only in-frame clones, some missing. This sample has 90,000 to 150,000 clones, with about 72% found just once. Source material: PBMCs. Source of these receptors: a man aged 50-59 years in good health and CMV-seropositive.

This chain joins TRBV6-5 and TRBJ1-1; D gene uncertain. This CDR3 contains 15 residues. Germline V CDR1 and CDR2: MNHEY, SVGAGI. Trimming removed 0 bases from V and 1 base from J, with 9 bases in between. For the CDR3, the DNA is TGTGCCAGCAGTTACTCGAAACAGCCGAACACTGAAGCTTTCTTT. This translates into CASSYSKQPNTEAFF.

This clone was seen just once. The V gene is TRBV6-1, the J gene TRBJ1-5, with D unresolved. Germline V lookup: CDR1 MNHNS, CDR2 SASEGT. The length of the CDR3 is 16 residues. Between the trimmed V and J ends, which lost 0 bases and 2 bases, there was a span of 11 bases. Here the CDR3 DNA reads TGTGCCAGCAGTGAAGCGCCGCAGGTTGGCAATCAGCCCCAGCATTTT. It yields the protein CASSEAPQVGNQPQHF.

V gene TRBV5-1 combines with J gene TRBJ2-7, with 10 positions matching TRBD2. Germline V gene sequence: CDR1 SGHRS, CDR2 YFSETQ. V was clipped by 3 bases and J by 4 bases; unmatched bases: 7. The CDR3 is 15 amino acids. The CDR3 region has the DNA TGCGCCAGCAGCTCGGAACCGGGACTAGCGTACGAGCAGTACTTC. Its protein is CASSSEPGLAYEQYF.

The rearrangement joins TRBV2 to TRBJ1-3; 10 bases map to TRBD1. This CDR3 spans 17 amino acids. In germline, CDR1 is SNHLY, CDR2 FYNNEI. V lost 3 bases and J lost 1; bases outside the gene matches: 6. CDR3 sequence (DNA): TGTGCCAGCAGTGAGGACAGGGGGGCTGGTTCTGGAAACACCATATATTTT. Its translation: CASSEDRGAGSGNTIYF.

The gene calls are TRBV27 and TRBJ1-5; 8 positions agree with TRBD1. The ends lost 7 bases at V and 2 bases at J; junction bases unmatched: 1. Germline V gene sequence: CDR1 MNHEY, CDR2 SMNVEV (reference sequence). This CDR3 has 13 amino acids. The CDR3 loop reads CASKGQGNQPQHF. The CDR3 DNA reads as TGTGCCAGCAAGGGACAGGGCAATCAGCCCCAGCATTTT.

A few counts support this clone. This chain joins TRBV5-1 and TRBJ2-3; no reliable D call. The CDR3 runs to 14 residues. Germline CDR1 and CDR2: SGHRS and YFSETQ. V gave up 0 bases and J gave up 2 bases, with 7 bases separating them. This CDR3 is CASSLDQDTDTQYF. CDR3 coding DNA: TGCGCCAGCAGCTTGGATCAGGACACAGATACGCAGTATTTT.

The chain uses TRBV29-1 and TRBJ1-2; 9 bases match TRBD1. Trimming removed 3 bases from V and 7 bases from J; junction bases left unmatched: 6. The germline gives CDR1 SQVTM, CDR2 ANQGSEA. This CDR3 is 13 amino acids long. For the CDR3, the DNA is TGCAGCGTTGATAAGGGACAGGGTCGTGGCTACACCTTC. It yields the protein CSVDKGQGRGYTF.

This chain connects TRBV18 to TRBJ2-7; 14 bases fit TRBD2. This CDR3 spans 17 amino acids. Losses at the gene ends were 4 bases for V and 7 bases for J; bases not matched to a gene: 12. Per the germline V gene, CDR1 is KGHSH and CDR2 is LQKENI. As DNA, the CDR3 is TGTGCCAGCTCACTAAACGTCGGACTAGCGGGAGGAAGGGAGCAGTACTTC. Its protein product is CASSLNVGLAGGREQYF.

V usage is TRBV4-2 and J usage is TRBJ1-4, with D perhaps matching TRBD1 (5 bases). V was clipped by 4 bases and J by 4 bases, with 13 bases between them. Germline lookup yields CDR1 LGHNA and CDR2 YNFKEQ. The CDR3 is 15 amino acids. This CDR3 is CASSLLDRRNEKLFF. The CDR3, as DNA: TGTGCCAGCAGCCTTTTAGACAGACGTAATGAAAAACTGTTTTTT.